This T cell receptor beta chain originates from a study of T-cell reconstitution after alpha-beta-depleted transplantation in children. The CDR3 runs 14 residues. V lost 3 bases to trimming and J lost 1 base, with 10 bases between them. The germline CDR1 and CDR2 sequences are ENHRY and SYGVKD. This clonotype was observed many times. Unique molecular identifiers were incorporated into the prepared TCRbeta library. One entry per CDR3 protein results from TCRdb running MiXCR on the PCR reads. The sample yields about 640,000 distinct CDR3 sequences, 16% seen once. The material sequenced was PBMCs from the stem cell graft donor, taken from the stem cell graft. V usage is TRBV10-3 and J usage is TRBJ2-7; possibly TRBD1 for D (5 bases). This clonotype was sampled from a human donor who donated a stem cell graft to a child with acute myeloid leukemia. The CDR3 DNA is TGTGCCATCAGTGAAAAACAGGCTTCCTACGAGCAGTACTTC. It is translated as CAISEKQASYEQYF.